The 14 T cell receptor beta chains reported below all come from one sample, sequenced in a study of brain T cells in children with intractable seizures. The time point was: blood from clinic visit 5 months post-surgery; TSC patient then seizure free. The table came from immunoSEQ multiplex PCR; TCRdb's copy has only in-frame clones and leaves some out. In the table there are 340,000 or so clones, over 90% of which are singletons. This specimen was peripheral blood, taken more than 4 months after surgery. All receptors come from a boy younger than two with tuberous sclerosis and intractable seizures.

The chain employs TRBV7-9 and TRBJ2-7; maybe TRBD1 (5 bases). There are 14 residues in the CDR3. CDR1 and CDR2 from the germline V gene are SEHNR and FQNEAQ (reference sequence). V lost 5 bases and J lost 2, with 13 bases in between. The CDR3: CASSPSTVTYEQYF. The CDR3 DNA is TGTGCCAGCAGCCCGTCGACAGTGACCTACGAGCAGTACTTC.

This chain joins TRBV9 and TRBJ2-3, with 7 bases lining up with TRBD1. The CDR3 totals 17 residues. Looked up from germline, CDR1 is SGDLS and CDR2 is YYNGEE. The V and J ends lost 3 bases and 0 bases, in that order; junction bases with no gene match: 10. CDR3 in DNA: TGTGCCAGCAGCGGCTATTCGGGACAGACTAGCACAGATACGCAGTATTTT. Its protein is CASSGYSGQTSTDTQYF.

CDR3 bases: TGTGCCAGCAGCTTAGGCGGCAGGGAAGGCTACACCTTC. It yields the protein CASSLGGREGYTF. The rearrangement joins TRBV13 to TRBJ1-2; a weak D match, TRBD1 (5 bases). The CDR3 is 13 amino acids. Per germline, CDR1 PRHDT and CDR2 FYEKMQ (reference sequence). With 0 bases removed from V and 8 bases from J, the gap between germline ends came to 10 bases.

The genes are TRBV7-2 and TRBJ2-3; D is possibly TRBD1 or TRBD2 (6 bases each). Germline CDR1 reads SGHTA; CDR2 reads FQGNSA. There are 14 residues in the CDR3. Trimming pared 2 bases from V and 3 bases from J, leaving 9 bases between. The CDR3 loop reads CASSLRGDTDTQYF. The CDR3 DNA reads TGTGCCAGCAGCTTAAGGGGGGATACAGATACGCAGTATTTT.

The chain carries TRBV12-3 or TRBV12-4 and TRBJ1-1; D unresolved. The V and J ends lost 6 bases and 3 bases respectively, with 8 bases between them. The CDR3 is 12 residues long. The CDR3 DNA reads as TGTGCCAGCAGCCTGACTTACACTGAAGCTTTCTTT. Translation gives CASSLTYTEAFF.

The CDR3 spells CASSPEVDTQRRYEQYF. The CDR3 nucleotides are TGTGCCAGCAGCCCGGAGGTAGACACCCAAAGGAGGTACGAGCAGTACTTC. The chain joins TRBV11-2 to TRBJ2-7, with D possibly matching TRBD2 (5 bases). The CDR3 loop spans 17 amino acids. V lost 5 bases, J lost 4 bases, and 24 bases lay in between. The germline V gene encodes CDR1 SGHAT and CDR2 FQNNGV. Using reference TRBV11-2 and TRBJ2-7 for the parts outside the CDR3, the full variable domain is EAGVAQSPRYKIIEKRQSVAFWCNPISGHATLYWYQQILGQGPKLLIQFQNNGVVDDSQLPKDRFSAERLKGVDSTLKIQPAKLEDSAVYLCASSPEVDTQRRYEQYFGPGTRLTVT.

This sequence joins TRBV5-4 and TRBJ1-1; D is unresolved. Germline V gene data show CDR1 as SGHNT and CDR2 as YYREEE (reference sequence). Trimming took off 4 bases at V and 1 base at J, with 8 bases between the two ends. The CDR3 runs 13 residues. The CDR3 DNA sequence: TGTGCCAGCAGCGCGACGGGGAACACTGAAGCTTTCTTT. It specifies CASSATGNTEAFF.

The chain recombines TRBV28 with TRBJ2-3, with no clear D. V lost 6 bases and J 2 bases, leaving 6 bases between the germline ends. The germline gives CDR1 MDHEN, CDR2 SYDVKM. There are 12 residues in the CDR3. The CDR3 sequence: CASRGSTDTQYF. For the CDR3, the DNA is TGTGCCAGCAGAGGGTCCACAGATACGCAGTATTTT. The full variable domain, rest sourced from reference TRBV28 and TRBJ2-3, is DVKVTQSSRYLVKRTGEKVFLECVQDMDHENMFWYRQDPGLGLRLIYFSYDVKMKEKGDIPEGYSVSREKKERFSLILESASTNQTSMYLCASRGSTDTQYFGPGTRLTVL.

V is TRBV24-1 and J is TRBJ2-5; the D gene is possibly TRBD2 (5 bases). CDR3 length: 19 residues. The germline V gene encodes CDR1 KGHDR and CDR2 SFDVKD. V dropped 1 base and J dropped 2 bases, with 22 bases sitting between them. The CDR3 sequence: CATSDFNGIESSIQETQYF. The DNA for the CDR3 is TGTGCCACCAGTGATTTTAACGGGATCGAGAGCTCCATACAAGAGACCCAGTACTTC.

The chain couples TRBV7-8 to TRBJ2-2; TRBD2 matches at 9 bases. This CDR3 comprises 20 residues. In germline, CDR1 is SGHVS, CDR2 FQNEAQ. The V and J ends lost 1 base and 2 bases, in that order; junction bases with no gene match: 14. In DNA form, the CDR3 reads TGTGCCAGCAGCTTAGTAGTCGTGGCTAGCGGGGTACTCAACACCGGGGAGCTGTTTTTT. Translating gives CASSLVVVASGVLNTGELFF.

This rearrangement joins TRBV3-1 (or the pseudogene TRBV3-2) to TRBJ1-5; D call uncertain. The CDR3 loop spans 13 amino acids. From germline, CDR1 is LGHDT and CDR2 YNNKEL (reference sequence). V lost 3 bases and J 11 bases, leaving 14 bases between the germline ends. CDR3 nucleotides: TGTGCCAGCAGCCATGCAGGCGGGTATGCCCAGCATTTT. Translating it yields CASSHAGGYAQHF.

V gene TRBV25-1 combines with J gene TRBJ2-1, with a possible D match to TRBD1 (6 bases). Trimming pared 7 bases from V and 8 bases from J, leaving 15 bases between. CDR3 length: 13 amino acids. Germline loops: CDR1 MGHDK, CDR2 SYGVNS. The DNA for the CDR3 is TGTGCCAGCAATCCCACAGGGTCCGATGAGCAGTTCTTC. Encoded protein: CASNPTGSDEQFF. The variable domain in full, completed from reference TRBV25-1 and TRBJ2-1, reads EADIYQTPRYLVIGTGKKITLECSQTMGHDKMYWYQQDPGMELHLIHYSYGVNSTEKGDLSSESTVSRIRTEHFPLTLESARPSHTSQYLCASNPTGSDEQFFGPGTRLTVL.

The chain combines TRBV6-4 with TRBJ2-1; D may be TRBD2 (5 bases). There are 14 residues in the CDR3. Germline CDR1 is MRHNA and CDR2 is SNTAGT. Trimming pared 1 base from V and 7 bases from J, leaving 11 bases between. This CDR3 reads CASSDYARANEQFF. For the CDR3, the DNA is TGTGCCAGCAGTGACTACGCGCGGGCAAATGAGCAGTTCTTC.

The J gene is TRBJ1-4, the V gene TRBV28; no clear D gene. Per the germline V gene, CDR1 is MDHEN and CDR2 is SYDVKM. The CDR3 is 15 amino acids. V was clipped by 3 bases and J by 7 bases, with 15 bases between them. The CDR3 sequence is CASSFNPGQSEKLFF. The CDR3 DNA follows: TGTGCCAGCAGTTTTAATCCGGGTCAGAGTGAAAAACTGTTTTTT.